These T cell receptor beta chains were read from a single sample in a study of CD8 T cells in ankylosing spondylitis. From the 5' RACE reads, TCRdb called clonotypes with MiXCR, one entry per CDR3 protein. The repertoire holds about 510,000 distinct CDR3 sequences, with over 4% as singletons. Sequenced: blood, either unsorted or a sorted T cell fraction (not recorded which). The receptor source for this set is a male donor with ankylosing spondylitis. Each CDR3 is given with its conserved first and last residue. D genes are given only for firm matches. Clone size, where shown, is once, few, many, or a class for clones that have expanded.

>many|TRBJ2-5|TRBV29-1|NA
CSVEALSVETQYF
TGCAGCGTTGAAGCTCTTTCCGTGGAGACCCAGTACTTC
>many|TRBJ2-1|TRBV6-5|NA
CASGESRNEQFF
TGTGCCAGCGGGGAGTCGAGGAATGAGCAGTTCTTC
>NA|TRBJ2-7|TRBV10-3|TRBD1
CAIRDRGTPYEQYF
TGTGCCATCAGGGACAGGGGGACTCCCTACGAGCAGTACTTC
>many|TRBJ2-2|TRBV5-1|NA
CASSKITNTGELFF
TGCGCCAGCAGCAAGATAACGAACACCGGGGAGCTGTTTTTT
>many|TRBJ1-2|TRBV12-3/TRBV12-4|TRBD1
CASSPGQGGDGYTF
TGTGCCAGCAGCCCCGGACAGGGAGGGGATGGCTACACCTTC
>many|TRBJ1-4|TRBV5-1|TRBD1
CASSLSQGNEKLFF
TGCGCCAGCAGCTTGTCACAGGGGAATGAAAAACTGTTTTTT
>many|TRBJ2-7|TRBV29-1|TRBD1
CSVAPDRADEQYF
TGCAGCGTTGCACCTGACAGGGCCGACGAGCAGTACTTC
>many|TRBJ2-3|TRBV5-1|NA
CASSRTTGTDTQYF
TGCGCCAGCAGCCGTACGACAGGTACAGATACGCAGTATTTT
>NA|TRBJ2-7|TRBV20-1|TRBD2
CSARGTSGGYEQYF
TGCAGTGCTAGAGGGACTAGCGGGGGCTACGAGCAGTACTTC
>many|TRBJ2-1|TRBV12-3/TRBV12-4|NA
CASSLRSNEQFF
TGTGCCAGCAGCTTACGGTCCAATGAGCAGTTCTTC
>many|TRBJ1-2|TRBV5-6|TRBD1
CASSRQGDGYTF
TGTGCCAGCAGTAGACAGGGGGATGGCTACACCTTC
>few|TRBJ1-4|TRBV7-2|NA
CASSLVFNSNEKLFF
TGTGCCAGCAGCTTAGTTTTCAATTCTAATGAAAAACTGTTTTTT
>NA|TRBJ2-1|TRBV5-6|NA
CASGPGTPYNEQFF
TGTGCCAGCGGCCCCGGGACTCCCTACAATGAGCAGTTCTTC
>NA|TRBJ2-4|TRBV15|NA
CATAALVDPAKNIQYF
TGTGCCACCGCTGCCCTGGTAGACCCCGCCAAAAACATTCAGTACTTC
>many|TRBJ1-1|TRBV6-1|TRBD1
CASGTGTWYTEAFF
TGTGCCAGTGGGACAGGAACTTGGTACACTGAAGCTTTCTTT
>few|TRBJ1-2|TRBV4-2|NA
CASSQTPGTRYGYTF
TGTGCCAGCAGCCAAACGCCCGGGACCAGATATGGCTACACCTTC
>many|TRBJ1-2|TRBV27|NA
CASSFSMGYGYTF
TGTGCCAGCAGTTTTTCCATGGGCTATGGCTACACCTTC
>many|TRBJ2-7|TRBV10-3|TRBD2
CASTGTSGYEQYF
TGTGCCTCCACCGGGACTAGCGGCTACGAGCAGTACTTC
>many|TRBJ1-1|TRBV15|NA
CATSSRVGKAFF
TGTGCCACCAGCAGCCGAGTAGGAAAAGCTTTCTTT
>NA|TRBJ2-1|TRBV29-1|NA
CSVVVYEFEQFF
TGCAGCGTTGTCGTATATGAATTTGAGCAGTTCTTC
>many|TRBJ2-2|TRBV10-3|TRBD2
CAIRGFISGTSGGPNTGELFF
TGTGCCATCAGAGGATTTATTTCCGGGACTAGCGGGGGACCGAACACCGGGGAGCTGTTTTTT
>many|TRBJ2-7|TRBV4-3|NA
CASSQEWELGTKPYEQYF
TGCGCCAGCAGCCAAGAGTGGGAGTTGGGGACAAAACCATACGAGCAGTACTTC
>NA|TRBJ2-1|TRBV5-6|NA
CVSSLKGSYNEQFF
TGTGTCAGCAGCTTGAAAGGTTCCTACAATGAGCAGTTCTTC
>many|TRBJ1-6|TRBV5-1|NA
CASSFTAGGDSPLHF
TGCGCCAGCAGCTTTACTGCAGGCGGAGATTCACCCCTCCACTTT
>many|TRBJ2-2|TRBV29-1|NA
CSVAYPNTGELFF
TGCAGCGTTGCCTACCCGAACACCGGGGAGCTGTTTTTT
>many|TRBJ1-2|TRBV5-1|TRBD1
CASSSQGGRHGYTF
TGCGCCAGCAGCTCACAGGGGGGACGGCATGGCTACACCTTC
>many|TRBJ1-3|TRBV25-1|NA
CASSPRARSGNTIYF
TGTGCCAGCTCCCCCCGGGCCCGCTCTGGAAACACCATATATTTT
>many|TRBJ1-1|TRBV5-1|NA
CASSLVEGPNTEAFF
TGCGCCAGCAGCTTGGTCGAGGGCCCAAACACTGAAGCTTTCTTT
>many|TRBJ2-2|TRBV28|NA
CASSSFGGLQGGELFF
TGTGCCAGCAGTTCCTTCGGGGGGTTACAGGGCGGGGAGCTGTTTTTT
>many|TRBJ1-5|TRBV6-2/TRBV6-3|NA
CASSWAGFNQPQHF
TGTGCCAGCAGTTGGGCAGGATTTAATCAGCCCCAGCATTTT
>NA|TRBJ1-6|TRBV4-3|NA
CASSPHGSYNSPLHF
TGCGCCAGCAGCCCCCACGGCTCCTATAATTCACCCCTCCACTTT
>many|TRBJ2-7|TRBV20-1|NA
CSAPTGQLAYEQYF
TGCAGTGCTCCCACCGGACAGTTGGCCTACGAGCAGTACTTC
>many|TRBJ1-5|TRBV27|NA
CASSSTWASTGQPQHF
TGTGCCAGCAGTTCAACTTGGGCCTCGACGGGGCAGCCCCAGCATTTT
>many|TRBJ1-1|TRBV5-1|NA
CASSFYQGGSTEAFF
TGCGCCAGCAGCTTTTACCAGGGAGGGAGCACTGAAGCTTTCTTT
>many|TRBJ2-1|TRBV20-1|TRBD2
CSALTSGGTSSYNEQFF
TGCAGTGCGTTGACTAGCGGGGGGACGAGCTCCTACAATGAGCAGTTCTTC
>many|TRBJ1-4|TRBV5-1|NA
CASSRNPGWGNEKLFF
TGCGCCAGCAGCAGAAACCCAGGGTGGGGGAATGAAAAACTGTTTTTT
>many|TRBJ1-1|TRBV15|NA
CATSRGGSHTEAFF
TGTGCCACCAGCAGGGGAGGGTCGCACACTGAAGCTTTCTTT
>many|TRBJ2-2|TRBV9|NA
CASSVLPGDTGELFF
TGTGCCAGCAGCGTACTCCCAGGGGACACCGGGGAGCTGTTTTTT
>NA|TRBJ1-6|TRBV14|NA
CASSQTGEPGRPISPLHF
TGTGCCAGCAGCCAAACTGGGGAACCGGGACGGCCAATATCACCCCTCCACTTT
>few|TRBJ2-2|TRBV4-2|NA
CASSLLPGSVTGELFF
TGTGCCAGCAGCCTGCTCCCGGGGTCGGTCACCGGGGAGCTGTTTTTT
>NA|TRBJ1-1|TRBV5-1|TRBD1
CASSFTGGGYTEASF
TGCGCCAGCAGCTTCACAGGGGGCGGATACACTGAAGCTTCCTTT
>NA|TRBJ1-1|TRBV14|NA
CAISRGLVNTEAFF
TGTGCCATCAGCCGCGGGCTCGTGAACACTGAAGCTTTCTTT
>few|TRBJ2-5|TRBV20-1|TRBD1
CCARDRVRGYLETQYF
TGCTGTGCTAGAGATCGAGTCAGGGGGTACCTCGAGACCCAGTACTTC
>many|TRBJ1-1|TRBV20-1|TRBD1
CSAREGTGMNTEAFF
TGCAGTGCTAGAGAGGGGACAGGAATGAACACTGAAGCTTTCTTT
>many|TRBJ1-1|TRBV7-2|TRBD1
CASSSTTGREAFF
TGTGCCAGCAGCTCGACGACAGGGAGGGAAGCTTTCTTT
>many|TRBJ2-6|TRBV20-1|NA
CSARISGANVLTF
TGCAGTGCTAGGATCTCTGGGGCCAACGTCCTGACTTTC
>NA|TRBJ2-1|TRBV5-1|NA
CASSLVTRGGQFF
TGCGCCAGCAGCTTGGTAACCCGGGGCGGGCAGTTCTTC
>many|TRBJ1-1|TRBV5-1|TRBD1
CASSVGLGQGLTEAFF
TGCGCCAGCTCCGTTGGTTTGGGACAGGGGCTCACTGAAGCTTTCTTT
>many|TRBJ2-2|TRBV7-2|NA
CASSGGRVTGELFF
TGTGCCAGCAGCGGGGGCAGGGTCACCGGGGAGCTGTTTTTT
>NA|TRBJ2-4|TRBV27|NA
CASRGGGLAKNIQYF
TGTGCCAGCAGGGGGGGGGGGCTGGCCAAAAACATTCAGTACTTC
>NA|TRBJ2-1|TRBV28|TRBD2
CASSFVSGRSDEQFF
TGTGCCAGCAGTTTCGTTAGCGGGAGGAGTGATGAGCAGTTCTTC